The next 22 T cell receptor beta chains were all read from a single sample in a study of blood T cell repertoires in COVID-19. TCRdb keeps only in-frame clones here, not all; method: immunoSEQ multiplex PCR. Counted here are 150,000 to 200,000 clones, 80% occurring once; the ten biggest clones make up 6%. Material for sequencing was PBMCs or T cells enriched from blood (not recorded which). Receptor source: a man aged 40-55 years who had recovered from COVID-19.

This chain connects TRBV4-2 to TRBJ1-3; D may be TRBD1 (5 bases). CDR1 and CDR2 (germline): LGHNA, YNFKEQ. Between the trimmed V and J ends, which lost 4 bases and 14 bases, there was a span of 12 bases. CDR3 length: 11 amino acids. As DNA, the CDR3 is TGTGCCAGCAGCCCCGGGGACTATGTATATTTT. This sequence encodes CASSPGDYVYF.

V is TRBV7-6 and J is TRBJ1-3; no definite D call. Per the germline V gene, CDR1 is SGHVS and CDR2 is FNYEAQ. This CDR3 comprises 13 residues. V was clipped by 5 bases and J by 4 bases, with 9 bases between them. The CDR3 DNA is TGTGCCAGCAGCACCCAAGCCGGAAACACCATATATTTT. It is translated as CASSTQAGNTIYF.

In this sample, this clone turned up a few times. The chain uses TRBV3-1 (or the pseudogene TRBV3-2) and TRBJ1-2; a weak D match, TRBD1 (5 bases). The CDR3 is 15 residues long. Germline CDR1 and CDR2: LGHDT and YNNKEL (reference sequence). Trimming left V 7 bases short and J 2 bases short, with 17 bases between. The DNA for the CDR3 is TGTGCCAGCACCCCGGGAGACAGCTTCAACTATGGCTACACCTTC. Translated: CASTPGDSFNYGYTF.

The V and J genes are TRBV2 and TRBJ1-1; perhaps TRBD1 as D (6 bases). Trimming cost V 6 bases and J 1 base, with 15 bases left between them. This CDR3 spans 15 amino acids. Germline CDR1 is SNHLY and CDR2 is FYNNEI. The CDR3 bases are TGTGCCAGCAGCCCACAGGGTTTCGGGAACACTGAAGCTTTCTTT. Translation gives CASSPQGFGNTEAFF. Looking up the rest from reference TRBV2 and TRBJ1-1 gives the full variable domain: EPEVTQTPSHQVTQMGQEVILRCVPISNHLYFYWYRQILGQKVEFLVSFYNNEISEKSEIFDDQFSVERPDGSNFTLKIRSTKLEDSAMYFCASSPQGFGNTEAFFGQGTRLTVV.

This clone was counted only a few times. For the CDR3, the DNA is TGTGCCAGCAGCTTAGCGGAGCGGGGGGCCTCTGGGGCCAACGTCCTGACTTTC. Protein sequence: CASSLAERGASGANVLTF. This chain links TRBV7-8 with TRBJ2-6, with TRBD2 matching 9 bases. This CDR3 contains 18 residues. Germline V lookup: CDR1 SGHVS, CDR2 FQNEAQ. V was pared by 0 bases and J by 0 bases, with 3 bases of the junction left unmatched.

The chain employs TRBV7-9 and TRBJ2-3, with D possibly matching TRBD2 (6 bases). Trimming pared 5 bases from V and 1 base from J, leaving 16 bases between. Germline loops: CDR1 SEHNR, CDR2 FQNEAQ (reference sequence). This CDR3 comprises 16 residues. The CDR3 DNA sequence: TGTGCCAGCAGCCGAAACCCTAGCGCCCGCACAGATACGCAGTATTTT. As protein: CASSRNPSARTDTQYF. The whole variable domain, filled in from reference TRBV7-9 and TRBJ2-3, reads DTGVSQNPRHKITKRGQNVTFRCDPISEHNRLYWYRQTLGQGPEFLTYFQNEAQLEKSRLLSDRFSAERPKGSFSTLEIQRTEQGDSAMYLCASSRNPSARTDTQYFGPGTRLTVL.

This rearrangement joins TRBV13 to TRBJ1-2, with 9 bases that match TRBD1. This CDR3 has 14 residues. From germline, CDR1 is PRHDT and CDR2 FYEKMQ (reference sequence). V dropped 5 bases and J dropped 3; count of bases not matched to a gene: 4. The CDR3 spells CASSPGQGHYGYTF. In DNA, the CDR3 is TGTGCCAGCAGCCCGGGACAGGGACACTATGGCTACACCTTC.

The genes are TRBV5-1 and TRBJ1-2; 7 bases agree with TRBD1. The CDR3 consists of 14 residues. CDR1 and CDR2 from the germline V gene are SGHRS and YFSETQ. The V segment lost 5 bases and the J segment 5 bases; nucleotides outside the gene matches: 9. The CDR3 DNA reads TGCGCCAGCAGGGAAAGCGACAGGGATTATGGCTACACCTTC. Protein product: CASRESDRDYGYTF.

V and J are TRBV6-5 and TRBJ1-1; D gene ambiguous. In germline, CDR1 is MNHEY, CDR2 SVGAGI. V lost 6 bases and J 4 bases, leaving 18 bases between the germline ends. The CDR3 spans 15 residues. The CDR3 nucleotides read TGTGCCAGCAGACGGACTGCTCCTTATCCCACTGAAGCTTTCTTT. The encoded protein is CASRRTAPYPTEAFF.

The chain has TRBV10-3 and TRBJ2-3, with 10 bases matching TRBD2. Germline V gives CDR1 ENHRY, CDR2 SYGVKD. The CDR3 covers 14 residues. V was clipped by 10 bases and J by 4 bases; unmatched bases: 8. Here the CDR3 reads CATQRGGPSDTQYF. CDR3 coding DNA: TGTGCCACGCAGCGGGGGGGCCCGTCAGATACGCAGTATTTT.

The rearrangement uses TRBV30 and TRBJ1-6; TRBD1 aligns across 7 bases. The CDR3 covers 15 residues. The germline gives CDR1 GTSNPN, CDR2 SVGIG (reference sequence). Germline trimming cut 5 bases from V and 1 base from J; bases unmatched to any gene: 5. The CDR3 protein is CAWEQGSSYNSPLHF. The CDR3 nucleotides are TGTGCCTGGGAACAGGGGTCTTCCTATAATTCACCCCTCCACTTT.

This chain links TRBV5-1 with TRBJ2-1; 11 bases agree with TRBD1. Germline CDR1 and CDR2: SGHRS and YFSETQ. The V segment lost 4 bases and the J segment 1 base; nucleotides outside the gene matches: 7. The CDR3 totals 17 residues. The CDR3, as DNA: TGCGCCAGCAGCCTCGGGACAGGGGGTATATCCTACAATGAGCAGTTCTTC. Translating it yields CASSLGTGGISYNEQFF.

The chain couples TRBV4-2 to TRBJ2-5; TRBD1 agrees at 9 bases. The CDR3 totals 15 residues. V trimming: 0 bases; J trimming: 5 bases; junction bases outside the gene matches: 4. The germline V gene encodes CDR1 LGHNA and CDR2 YNFKEQ. The CDR3, as DNA: TGTGCCAGCAGCCAAGACTACAGGGGGCTGGAGACCCAGTACTTC. Protein product: CASSQDYRGLETQYF.

The sample holds a few counts of this clone. The chain employs TRBV5-1 and TRBJ1-2; perhaps TRBD1 as D (5 bases). The V gene's germline CDR1 is SGHRS and CDR2 YFSETQ. This CDR3 region has 13 residues. V was clipped by 5 bases and J by 8 bases, with 16 bases between them. CDR3 in DNA: TGCGCCAGCAGGATACAGGTCGACGGGGGCTACACCTTC. Encoded protein: CASRIQVDGGYTF.

The rearrangement joins TRBV27 to TRBJ2-6, with D possibly matching TRBD1 (5 bases). V was clipped by 6 bases and J by 0 bases, with 6 bases between them. There are 14 residues in the CDR3. Germline V gene sequence: CDR1 MNHEY, CDR2 SMNVEV (reference sequence). The CDR3 DNA reads TGTGCCAGCAGAACAGGCTCTGGGGCCAACGTCCTGACTTTC. Translated, it gives CASRTGSGANVLTF.

V and J are TRBV19 and TRBJ1-1; weak D call: TRBD1 (5 bases). Germline loops: CDR1 LNHDA, CDR2 SQIVND (reference sequence). The CDR3 is made up of 15 amino acids. The CDR3 DNA is TGTACTCCAGGGCCCGGCGTATTGAGGAACACTGAAGCTTTCTTT. Translation: CTPGPGVLRNTEAFF.

The chain employs TRBV5-5 and TRBJ1-5; 8 bases align to TRBD1. The CDR3 totals 15 residues. The germline CDR1 and CDR2 sequences are SGHKS and YYEKEE (reference sequence). V was clipped by 4 bases and J by 5 bases; unmatched bases: 8. Here the CDR3 DNA reads TGTGCCAGCAGCCCAGCCGGACAGGGATATCAGCCCCAGCATTTT. As protein: CASSPAGQGYQPQHF.

This chain links TRBV12-3 or TRBV12-4 with TRBJ1-5; D gene ambiguous. The CDR3 contains 13 residues. V was cut by 4 bases and J by 4 bases, with 8 bases left in between. The CDR3 loop reads CASSSQRNQPQHF. The CDR3 region has the DNA TGTGCCAGCAGTTCCCAACGGAATCAGCCCCAGCATTTT.

This clone has a handful of counts. The chain couples TRBV10-3 to TRBJ1-2; D unresolved. The V end was cut by 3 bases, the J end by 7 bases, with 6 bases between. The CDR3 is 11 amino acids. The germline gives CDR1 ENHRY, CDR2 SYGVKD. This chain's CDR3 is CAISEQFGYTF. The CDR3 coding sequence is TGTGCCATCAGTGAACAGTTTGGCTACACCTTC.

The CDR3 DNA sequence: TGCGCCAGCAGCTTCGGACAGGGGGGCAATGAGCAGTTCTTC. Encoded protein: CASSFGQGGNEQFF. The V gene is TRBV5-1, the J gene TRBJ2-1; 10 positions match TRBD1. Trimming took 2 bases from V and 6 from J; bases not matched to a gene: 2. In germline, CDR1 is SGHRS, CDR2 YFSETQ. CDR3 length equals 14 residues.

The gene calls are TRBV6-1 and TRBJ2-2; D might be TRBD2 (5 bases). There are 16 residues in the CDR3. V gave up 0 bases and J gave up 4 bases, with 12 bases separating them. Germline V lookup: CDR1 MNHNS, CDR2 SASEGT. This CDR3 is CASSEAAPGFTGELFF. The CDR3 nucleotides are TGTGCCAGCAGTGAAGCCGCCCCGGGGTTCACCGGGGAGCTGTTTTTT.

This chain links TRBV11-3 with TRBJ2-5; 14 bases match TRBD2. CDR3 size: 17 residues. The trim removed 3 bases at V and 2 bases at J, leaving 5 bases unmatched. Germline assignment: CDR1 SGHNT and CDR2 YENEEA. CDR3 residues: CASSFGTSGGLQETQYF. CDR3 DNA sequence: TGTGCCAGCAGCTTCGGGACTAGCGGGGGCCTTCAAGAGACCCAGTACTTC. The full variable domain, rest sourced from reference TRBV11-3 and TRBJ2-5, is EAGVVQSPRYKIIEKKQPVAFWCNPISGHNTLYWYLQNLGQGPELLIRYENEEAVDDSQLPKDRFSAERLKGVDSTLKIQPAELGDSAVYLCASSFGTSGGLQETQYFGPGTRLLVL.